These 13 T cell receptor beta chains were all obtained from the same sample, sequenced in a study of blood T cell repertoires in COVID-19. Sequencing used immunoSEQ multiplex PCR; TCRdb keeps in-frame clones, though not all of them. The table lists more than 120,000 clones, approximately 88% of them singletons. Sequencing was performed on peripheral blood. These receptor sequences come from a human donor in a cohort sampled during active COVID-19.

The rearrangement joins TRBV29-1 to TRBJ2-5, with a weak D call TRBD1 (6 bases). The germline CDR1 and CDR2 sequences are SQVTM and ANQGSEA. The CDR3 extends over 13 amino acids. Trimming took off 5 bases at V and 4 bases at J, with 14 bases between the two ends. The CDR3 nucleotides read TGCAGCGTTCTTAAGCAGGGGAGAGAGACCCAGTACTTC. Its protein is CSVLKQGRETQYF.

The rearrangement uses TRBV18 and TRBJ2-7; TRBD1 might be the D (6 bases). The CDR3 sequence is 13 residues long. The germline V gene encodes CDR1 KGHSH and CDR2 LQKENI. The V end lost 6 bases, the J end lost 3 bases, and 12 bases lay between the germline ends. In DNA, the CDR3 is TGTGCCAGCTCCCCGCGACAGGACTACGAGCAGTACTTC. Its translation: CASSPRQDYEQYF.

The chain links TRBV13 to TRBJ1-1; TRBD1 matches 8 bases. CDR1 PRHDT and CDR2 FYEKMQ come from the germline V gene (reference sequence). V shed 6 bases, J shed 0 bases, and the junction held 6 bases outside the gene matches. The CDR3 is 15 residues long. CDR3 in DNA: TGTGCCAGCAGTTTCTACAGGGGGATGAACACTGAAGCTTTCTTT. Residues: CASSFYRGMNTEAFF.

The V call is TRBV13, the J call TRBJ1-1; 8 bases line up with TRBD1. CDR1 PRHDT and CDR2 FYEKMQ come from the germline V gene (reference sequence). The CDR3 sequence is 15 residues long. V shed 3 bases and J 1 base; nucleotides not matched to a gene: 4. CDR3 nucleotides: TGTGCCAGCAGCTTCAGGGGGCGCGGGAACACTGAAGCTTTCTTT. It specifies CASSFRGRGNTEAFF.

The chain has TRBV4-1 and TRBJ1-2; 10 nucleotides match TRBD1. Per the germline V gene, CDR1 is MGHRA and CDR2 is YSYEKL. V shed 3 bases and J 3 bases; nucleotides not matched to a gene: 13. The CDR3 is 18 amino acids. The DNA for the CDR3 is TGCGCCAGCAGCCACCGAAAGACAGGGGGCGAACGGTACTATGGCTACACCTTC. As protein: CASSHRKTGGERYYGYTF.

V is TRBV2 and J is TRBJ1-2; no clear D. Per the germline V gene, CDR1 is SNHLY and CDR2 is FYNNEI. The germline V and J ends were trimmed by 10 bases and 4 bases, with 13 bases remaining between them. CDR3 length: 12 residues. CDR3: CAIPGLPYGYTF. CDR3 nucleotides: TGTGCCATCCCGGGATTGCCCTATGGCTACACCTTC.

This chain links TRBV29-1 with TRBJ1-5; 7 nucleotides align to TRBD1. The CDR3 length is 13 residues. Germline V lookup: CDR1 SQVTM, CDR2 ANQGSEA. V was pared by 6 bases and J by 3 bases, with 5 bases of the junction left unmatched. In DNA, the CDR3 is TGCAGCGTGCAAGGACAGGCCAATCAGCCCCAGCATTTT. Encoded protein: CSVQGQANQPQHF.

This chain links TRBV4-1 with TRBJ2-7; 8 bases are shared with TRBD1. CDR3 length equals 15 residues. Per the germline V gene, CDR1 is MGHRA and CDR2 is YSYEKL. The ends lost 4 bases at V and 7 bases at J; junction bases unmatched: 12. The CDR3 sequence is CASSPPLRGRQEQYF. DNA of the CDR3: TGCGCCAGCAGCCCGCCGCTCAGGGGGCGGCAGGAGCAGTACTTC.

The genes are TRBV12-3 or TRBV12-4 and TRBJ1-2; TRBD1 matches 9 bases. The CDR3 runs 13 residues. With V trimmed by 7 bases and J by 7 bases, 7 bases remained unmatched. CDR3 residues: CASNLGQGAGYTF. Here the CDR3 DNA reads TGTGCCAGCAACCTGGGACAGGGAGCTGGCTACACCTTC.

For the CDR3, the DNA is TGTGCCAGCTCGGACAGGGGTCAGCCCCAGCATTTT. Translated: CASSDRGQPQHF. This chain connects TRBV18 to TRBJ1-5; 9 positions agree with TRBD1. Germline V gene lookup returns CDR1 KGHSH and CDR2 LQKENI. V shed 6 bases, J shed 6 bases, and the junction held 0 bases outside the gene matches. CDR3 length: 12 amino acids.

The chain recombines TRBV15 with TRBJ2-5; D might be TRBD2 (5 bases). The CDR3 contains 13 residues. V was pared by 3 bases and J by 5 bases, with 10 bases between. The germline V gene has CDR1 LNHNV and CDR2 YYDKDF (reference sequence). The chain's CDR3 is CATSRPPGETQYF. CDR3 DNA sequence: TGTGCCACCAGCAGGCCCCCGGGGGAGACCCAGTACTTC.

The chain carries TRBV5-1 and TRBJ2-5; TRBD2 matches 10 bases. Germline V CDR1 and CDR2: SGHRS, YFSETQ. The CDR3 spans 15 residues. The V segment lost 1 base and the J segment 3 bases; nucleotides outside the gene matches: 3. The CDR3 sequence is CASSLSSGGEETQYF. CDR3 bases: TGCGCCAGCAGCTTGTCTAGCGGGGGAGAAGAGACCCAGTACTTC.

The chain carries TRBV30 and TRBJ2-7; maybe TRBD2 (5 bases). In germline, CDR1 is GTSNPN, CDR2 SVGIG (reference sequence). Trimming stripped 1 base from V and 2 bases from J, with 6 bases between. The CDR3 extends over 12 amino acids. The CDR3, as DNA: TGTGCCTGGAGTGGAGGGCCCTACGAGCAGTACTTC. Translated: CAWSGGPYEQYF.